The following is a T cell receptor beta chain sequence with its context. Its specific antigen is unknown. Per-nucleotide qualities are absent, and no much larger clonotype sits a single base away. The study was a case-control design nested within a healthcare worker cohort in London, UK, with weekly nasopharyngeal swab PCR tests and blood sampling. Healthcare workers were recruited during the week of the UK lockdown, between 23 and 31 March 2020, and followed weekly for up to about 15 weeks. The data were obtained in a study of early T cells in non-severe SARS-CoV-2 infection (dated by TCRdb to about 2021). For context, the study as a whole: TCR sequencing used bulk RNA from unsorted whole blood, so alpha and beta chains could not be paired. General study outcomes and caveats: VDJdb matching was skewed toward anti-spike CD8 responses and likely underestimated virus-specific expansions, missing private and CD4 specificities.

At the junction V is shortened by 6 bases and J by 6 bases; bases outside the gene matches: 6. The CDR1 and CDR2 encoded by the germline V gene are SGHRS and YFSETQ. From the cysteine through the phenylalanine, the CDR3 covers 13 amino acids. The kept DNA is CDR3 alone, 39 bases in frame from the first base. The library was made by 5' RACE. TCRdb records NextSeq 500 as the sequencer. To correct for sequencing error and PCR bias, the TCR library protocol tagged individual cDNA molecules with unique molecular identifiers. Both TCR alpha and beta chains were sequenced, and tight co-correlation was observed between alpha and beta sequence abundances in each sample. Processing in the source paper ran as follows. Decombinator V4 was used to annotate TCR sequences for V gene, J gene and CDR3. TCRs were defined as expanded if a significant change between any two time points was detected under a Poisson model with p below 0.0001. Abundances of TCRs were expressed as counts per million after normalisation to the total number of TCRs sequenced in each sample. TRAV1-2 paired with TRAJ12, TRAJ20 or TRAJ33 defined MAIT TCRs, while TRAV10 paired with TRAJ18 defined iNKT TCRs. VDJdb, accessed 1 November 2021, was searched for CMV, EBV and SARS-CoV-2 annotated TCRs, excluding TCRs annotated for multiple antigens. TCRdb cleaned the public reads at Q25 with fastp, built clones with MiXCR and kept in-frame beta chains. Rows matching on CDR3 protein sequence are summarized as one entry with the most common DNA and genes. For this entry, the V and J calls and clone size follow TCRdb and not the study's own pipeline. The sample records about 98,000 distinct CDR3 sequences, approximately 15% of which are singletons. The top ten hold roughly 6.4% of the sample.

This sequence originates from an adult who was a healthcare worker with PCR-confirmed SARS-CoV-2 infection or an uninfected control (not recorded which). The chain employs TRBV5-1 and TRBJ2-1, and TRBD1 matches 7 of the central bases. The specimen was whole blood. The bases read TGCGCCAGCAAAGTGTCAGGGGGCAATGAGCAGTTCTTC. It translates as CASKVSGGNEQFF.